One T cell receptor (beta chain) is described in this entry. Its antigen remains unidentified. No much larger clone exists at a distance of one base, and base qualities are not known. For the CD8 naive samples, CD45RO-negative cells were positively selected for CCR7, yielding a CD45RA+CCR7+ population from which TemRA cells were excluded. The donors were healthy, HIV-negative adults with no recently reported acute infections or vaccinations. Only Caucasian adults living in Nashville, Tennessee, USA were represented among the donors. After blood collection by leukapheresis, PBMCs were isolated using Ficoll-Histopaque density gradient centrifugation and then cryopreserved in the vapor phase of liquid nitrogen. Purity and quantity of every magnetically sorted T cell population were checked by analytical flow cytometry. Genomic DNA was isolated from every sorted fraction and measured by UV absorbance on a Nanodrop 2000c.

Using the deep immunoSEQ assay, TCR CDR3 regions were amplified from genomic DNA by multiplex PCR. Extracted genomic DNA from each cell subset was distributed evenly across all wells of several immunoSEQ 96-well plates, and each plate was treated as a replicate. For sorted subsets, each replicate PCR was loaded with 200 ng genomic DNA, equivalent to 32,000 or so T cell genomes. Purified libraries were quantified with a Qubit 3.0 fluorometer, sized on a Bioanalyzer 2100, and re-quantified with the KAPA Library Quantification kit. Every immunoSEQ 96-well plate was sequenced on a separate single-read 150-cycle Illumina NextSeq 550 flow cell. In the authors' own workflow: The immunoSEQ output contained only junctional sequences without quality scores, so filtering could not match that applied to full-length reads. To assign V/J genes and CDR3, sequences were annotated against IMGT germline references using PyIR, a Python wrapper for IgBLAST v1.9. Any read was removed if the V/J assignment was weak (E-value above 1e-6), the CDR3 was missing, or the read contained stop codons, out-of-frame junctions, or ambiguous translated residues. V3J clonotypes were defined by identical inferred V gene, J gene, and CDR3 amino acid sequence. To compute the percentage overlap between repertoires, the number of shared unique clonotypes was divided by the size of the smaller repertoire. Three approaches were used to assess repertoire richness: RTK rarefaction, the Chao1 estimator, and Recon v2.1 estimates of unobserved clonotypes. Generation probabilities were computed with OLGA for all TCRbeta clonotypes obtained by the gDNA method from several donors. Here the immuneACCESS table is served through TCRdb, limited to in-frame sequences with V and J called. Missing clones are a known gap in these copies; in checked studies unresolved V genes cover under half, and the rest lacks a known reason. V and J calls plus clone size are reproduced from that table; the DNA served to infer D and trimming. Within this sample are roughly 2,000,000 clones, with around 93% of them counted one time only. More than 1.5% of the sample belongs to the ten largest clones.

The data were obtained in a study of shared clonotypes between healthy human individuals (dated by TCRdb to about 2020). With respect to the entire study: Two women and a few men aged 18 to 49 years were included in the cohort. For each donor, CD4 naive and CD4 memory were each run on three plates, CD8 naive on two plates, and CD8 memory on one plate. Blood TCR repertoires of about five healthy adults were deeply sequenced to estimate repertoire size and the extent of clonotype sharing between individuals. To increase sequencing depth and limit assay-specific biases, TCR repertoire library preparation and sequencing were carried out by different laboratories using diverse techniques. Each donor's leukapheresis produced roughly between about 0.85 and 10 billion PBMCs.

Reading from cysteine to phenylalanine, the CDR3 counts 14 amino acids. Only the CDR3 DNA is retained, 42 bases long and in frame from the first base. CDR1 and CDR2 were assigned from the germline V gene (reference sequence) as MNHEY and SMNVEV. V loses 3 bases, J loses 4 bases, and the germline ends lie 11 bases apart. Study-wide conclusions, independent of this receptor: Higher generation probabilities were observed for clonotypes shared by all four sorted-subset donors than for non-shared clonotypes. Because the study included only a small number of donors, the genetic and exposure-history diversity represented was limited. Approximately 5% of naive CD4, approximately 3.7% of naive CD8, about 2.4% of memory CD4, and 0.4% of memory CD8 clonotypes were shared across a few donors. Sampling was restricted to blood, and TCR repertoires in tissues likely differ from the TCR repertoires found in blood. Rarefaction of sorted-subset datasets indicated incomplete sequencing despite the large sequencing depth. Based on pairwise subsampling, the degree of clonotype sharing among donors was expected to be affected by sequencing depth. Naive subsets generally had larger estimated clonotype richness than memory subsets did.

Input material: naive CD8+ T cells from PBMCs. Taken with the paper, the label for cell subset or site translates to: CD45RA+CCR7+. The clonotype was recovered from a man between 18 and 29 years old in good health. Some clones in this sample may be carry-over from other donors' samples. The chain was built from TRBV27 and TRBJ2-3, with the D segment identity uncertain. The CDR3 protein: CASSFSKHSDTQYF. Here is the DNA: TGTGCCAGCAGTTTTAGTAAGCATTCAGATACGCAGTATTTT.